The rows below give T cell receptor beta chains drawn from one sample of a study of post-analysis software for immune sequencing data. TCRdb used MiXCR to reprocess the PCR reads, holding one entry per CDR3 protein. Of roughly 800,000 distinct CDR3 sequences in the sample, around 27% are singletons; the top ten hold 0.56%. Sequenced input: blood. Receptors were obtained from a girl aged 5-17 years with multiple sclerosis. Both conserved end residues are trimmed from each CDR3. Fields, in order: J gene, clone size, V gene, CDR3 protein. Rows give clone size only sometimes, using once, few, many, or a class for an expanded clone.

>TRBJ2-1|few|TRBV11-2
ASSLWRGTFNEQF
>TRBJ1-5|-|TRBV24-1
ATSLTGDNQPQH
>TRBJ1-4|-|TRBV6-1
ASSPWGTGYEKLF
>TRBJ2-3|many|TRBV6-5
ASSYDRFTDTQY
>-|-|TRBV20-1
SARFFRDMRNYEQY
>TRBJ1-2|-|TRBV27
ASRGQGVGGYT
>TRBJ2-1|few|TRBV9
ASSLSGSGWNEQF
>TRBJ2-5|-|TRBV20-1
SGAGGGETQY
>TRBJ1-2|-|TRBV20-1
STHLDGSRSGYT
>TRBJ2-1|-|TRBV5-6
ASSPAPGGGPYNEQF
>TRBJ2-5|-|TRBV20-1
SGLRDNQETQY
>TRBJ1-1|-|TRBV29-1
SIRDNAEAF
>TRBJ1-4|few|TRBV5-1
ASSRDRGEFGTNEKLF
>TRBJ2-1|-|TRBV4-3
ASSAGWDKAYNEQF